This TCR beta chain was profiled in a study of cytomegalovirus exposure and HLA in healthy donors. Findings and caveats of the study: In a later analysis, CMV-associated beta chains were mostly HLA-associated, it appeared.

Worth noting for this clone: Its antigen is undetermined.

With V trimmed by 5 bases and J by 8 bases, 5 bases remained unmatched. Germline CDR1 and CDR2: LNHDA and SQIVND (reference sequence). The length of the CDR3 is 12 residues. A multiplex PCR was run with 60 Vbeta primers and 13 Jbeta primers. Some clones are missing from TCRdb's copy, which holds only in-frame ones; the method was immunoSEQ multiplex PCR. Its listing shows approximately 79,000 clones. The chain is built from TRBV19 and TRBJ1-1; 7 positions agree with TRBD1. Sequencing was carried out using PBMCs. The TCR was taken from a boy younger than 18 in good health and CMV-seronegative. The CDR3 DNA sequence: TGTGCCAGTAGTCTTCGGACAGGCGAAGCTTTCTTT. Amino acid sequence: CASSLRTGEAFF.